This T cell receptor beta chain was profiled in a study of blood T cell repertoires in COVID-19. About the research overall: Whether acute or convalescent, the COVID-19 samples came from the United States, Italy and Spain. Sources were T cells, B-cell-depleted T cells, or PBMCs; the material itself was cDNA or gDNA.

Authors' analysis steps: How many nucleated cells were present was estimated from reference gene primer amplification. Clones were read by immunoSEQ multiplex PCR, and TCRdb kept only the in-frame ones, dropping some. The DNA gave D and trimming, while V, J and clone size come from that table. The sample has roughly 110,000 clones, around 85% seen once. This clone was seen only a few times. The CDR3 runs to 14 residues. Germline V CDR1 and CDR2: SGHDT, YYEEEE. V was clipped by 0 bases and J by 1 base, with 7 bases between them. The sequenced sample was peripheral blood. The sequence came from a human donor in a cohort sampled during active COVID-19. V usage is TRBV5-6 and J usage is TRBJ1-1; unclear D gene. Here the CDR3 reads CASSLVTANTEAFF. In nucleotides, the CDR3 is TGTGCCAGCAGCTTGGTTACAGCGAACACTGAAGCTTTCTTT. The full variable domain, in which reference TRBV5-6 and TRBJ1-1 provide the parts outside the CDR3, is DAGVTQSPTHLIKTRGQQVTLRCSPKSGHDTVSWYQQALGQGPQFIFQYYEEEERQRGNFPDRFSGHQFPNYSSELNVNALLLGDSALYLCASSLVTANTEAFFGQGTRLTVV.